This TCR beta chain emerged from a study of blood T cell repertoires in COVID-19. The wider study: PBMCs, B-cell-depleted T cells, or T cells provided the cDNA or gDNA that made up the material.

This clone was seen only a few times. The method was immunoSEQ multiplex PCR; TCRdb's version includes in-frame clones alone and lacks a portion of them. This table has roughly 81,000 clones, approximately 83% appearing once. This CDR3 has 14 amino acids. V was trimmed by 5 bases and J by 0 bases, leaving 7 bases between them. Looked up from germline, CDR1 is SNHLY and CDR2 is FYNNEI. This sequence originates from a woman between 65 and 79 years old with acute or convalescent COVID-19. Sequencing was done on a sample of peripheral blood. V usage is TRBV2 and J usage is TRBJ1-4; no definite D call. The CDR3 sequence: CASSRSTTNEKLFF. Written as DNA, the CDR3 is TGTGCCAGCAGTCGGAGTACAACTAATGAAAAACTGTTTTTT.